This entry concerns a single T cell receptor beta chain. Its antigen target is currently unknown. Qualities for individual bases were not recorded, and no much larger clone is one base off. The data stem from a study of T cell repertoires and Cas9 in healthy adults (dated by TCRdb to about 2018). Study-level background: Within the CD4 and CD8 compartments, SpCas9-reactive T cells were assessed for multi-effector potency, cytotoxicity and lineage determination. Preexisting T cell immunity against the Streptococcus pyogenes Cas9 nuclease (SpCas9) used in CRISPR gene editing was examined in the study. Study-level results and caveats: Proliferation and function of SpCas9-reactive effector T cells were reported to be mitigated in vitro by SpCas9-reactive regulatory T cells.

Healthy humans served as the donors. Measured from the cysteine to the phenylalanine, the CDR3 is 15 residues long. Kept here is only the CDR3 DNA, which spans 45 bases and is read in frame from base 1. At the junction V is shortened by 4 bases and J by 6 bases; bases outside the gene matches: 10. Looking up the germline V gene yields CDR1 SGDLS and CDR2 YYNGEE. The library came from the immunoSEQ multiplex PCR assay. Not all clones reach the TCRdb copy of this immuneACCESS table, which keeps in-frame sequences only. Checked studies attribute under half of the gap to unresolved V genes and leave the rest unexplained. The sample records 20,000 to 25,000 clones, roughly nine tenths of which are singletons. The ten top clones hold roughly 0.7% of the sample.

The receptor chain draws on TRBV9 and TRBJ2-3; TRBD1 matches 8 bases in the middle. The clonotype comes from a human donor in good health. The sequencing sample was made of CD4+ effector T cells (CD127+, CD25-, CD137-, CD154-) from PBMCs; culture status not recorded. DNA sequence: TGTGCCAGCAGCCCAGGACAGGGCTGGGGGGATACGCAGTATTTT. This encodes CASSPGQGWGDTQYF.